This entry describes one T cell receptor beta chain. Its antigen is not identified. Using immunoSEQ multiplex PCR, the repertoire was profiled, and TCRdb retains in-frame clones only, with some absent. The table includes 22,000 or so clones, around 92% detected once. These data originate in a study of T cell repertoires and Cas9 in healthy adults. Across the study: Multi-effector potency, cytotoxicity and lineage were assessed in SpCas9-reactive CD4 and CD8 T cells.

Trimming stripped 6 bases from V and 12 bases from J, with 15 bases between. The CDR3 totals 12 residues. Germline V gene sequence: CDR1 SGHAT, CDR2 FQNNGV. Whole-study results and caveats: SpCas9-reactive regulatory T cells reportedly mitigated SpCas9-reactive effector T cells in vitro.

V and J are TRBV11-2 and TRBJ2-1; D is possibly TRBD1 (5 bases). This sequence originates from a human donor in good health. The specimen was CD4+ effector T cells (CD127+, CD25-, CD137-, CD154-) from PBMCs; culture status not recorded. The CDR3 coding sequence is TGTGCCAGCAGTCCCGGACCAGGGCGGCAGTTCTTC. This translates into CASSPGPGRQFF.